This TCR beta chain comes out of a study of graft-versus-host responses after intestinal transplantation. Study in general: Recipients received multivisceral, liver-intestinal, or isolated intestinal transplants.

Study-level results: Peak circulating GvH clone levels tracked with early post-transplant HvG declines. Allografts carried high graft-versus-host to host-versus-graft clonal ratios in patients having graft-donor T cell macrochimerism. The recipient marrow held GvH clones, and some of them showed up first in ileum or blood.

Generated by immunoSEQ multiplex PCR, the TCRdb table keeps only in-frame clones and is missing some. The top ten hold less than 5% of the sample, which has tens of thousands of clones, roughly 90% seen once. A remark on this clone: Its specificity is not known.

V was trimmed by 4 bases and J by 7 bases, leaving 16 bases between them. This CDR3 is built from 15 residues. Germline V gene lookup returns CDR1 SGHVS and CDR2 FNYEAQ. This TCR was recovered from a human donor who was the organ donor for an intestinal transplant. This sequence joins TRBV7-6 and TRBJ1-4; D might be TRBD1 (6 bases). The material was unstimulated CD8+ T cells sorted from spleen or lymph node cells, obtained before transplant. The CDR3 DNA reads as TGTGCCAGCAGCTCCGCCGGGGGGCCGGGTGAAAAACTGTTTTTT. This translates into CASSSAGGPGEKLFF.